A single T cell receptor beta chain is shown here with its context. Antigen: not known. Original methodology: ImmunoSEQ sequences covered only the junction and lacked quality scores; filtering therefore differed. The assay was immunoSEQ multiplex PCR, and TCRdb's table has in-frame clones only and misses some. V and J calls and clone size are those listed in that table; D and trimming were worked out from the DNA. The repertoire has around 600,000 clones, approximately 95% of them found once; the top ten carry approximately 0.11%. This specimen belongs to a study of shared clonotypes between healthy human individuals. Study context: Each donor's CD4 naive and CD4 memory cells filled three plates apiece, CD8 naive two, and CD8 memory one. Findings and caveats of the study: Approximately 4.9% of naive CD4 clonotypes were shared across a few donors. Non-shared clonotypes displayed generation probabilities falling below those of clonotypes present in all four donors.

It was CD45RO-negative cells, positively selected for CCR7, that made up naive CD8 cells, with terminally differentiated effector memory CD45RA+ cells excluded. With 2 bases removed from V and 7 bases from J, the gap between germline ends came to 15 bases. This CDR3 has 15 residues. Looked up from germline, CDR1 is LNHDA and CDR2 is SQIVND (reference sequence). This chain connects TRBV19 to TRBJ2-1; D may correspond to TRBD1 or TRBD2 (6 bases each). This TCR was recovered from a woman under 40 in good health. Sample: naive CD8+ T cells sorted from blood. CDR3 sequence: CASSISSEGDNEQFF. In nucleotides, the CDR3 is TGTGCCAGTAGTATATCGTCGGAGGGGGATAATGAGCAGTTCTTC.